These 30 T cell receptor beta chains came from one sample sequenced in a study of shared clonotypes between healthy human individuals. Assay: immunoSEQ multiplex PCR; the TCRdb copy retains only in-frame clones and omits some. In the table there are fewer than 2.5 million clones, 93% of which are singletons. Source material: naive CD4+ T cells from PBMCs. Subset specified: CD45RA+ positively selected. All receptors derive from a man aged 18 to 29 in good health. Some clones in this sample may be carry-over from other donors' samples.

V and J are TRBV29-1 and TRBJ2-3, with 8 bases fitting TRBD2. CDR1 is SQVTM, CDR2 ANQGSEA, per germline. This CDR3 comprises 15 residues. Unmatched junction bases numbered 9, after V lost 2 bases and J lost 5 bases. In DNA, the CDR3 is TGCAGCGTTGAAAGATCGGGAGGGCCGGGAGATACGCAGTATTTT. As protein: CSVERSGGPGDTQYF.

V and J are TRBV28 and TRBJ2-1, with D possibly matching TRBD1 (6 bases). Trimming cost V 3 bases and J 2 bases, with 11 bases left between them. This CDR3 region has 15 residues. Germline CDR1 and CDR2: MDHEN and SYDVKM. The CDR3 loop reads CASSLVGAPYNEQFF. The CDR3 nucleotides are TGTGCCAGCAGTTTGGTGGGGGCCCCCTACAATGAGCAGTTCTTC. The entire variable domain, with the rest obtained from reference TRBV28 and TRBJ2-1, is as follows: DVKVTQSSRYLVKRTGEKVFLECVQDMDHENMFWYRQDPGLGLRLIYFSYDVKMKEKGDIPEGYSVSREKKERFSLILESASTNQTSMYLCASSLVGAPYNEQFFGPGTRLTVL.

The chain combines TRBV4-1 with TRBJ2-7; D is possibly TRBD2 (6 bases). The V end lost 0 bases, the J end lost 2 bases, and 14 bases lay between the germline ends. This CDR3 has 16 amino acids. Germline V gene sequence: CDR1 MGHRA, CDR2 YSYEKL. CDR3 nucleotide sequence: TGCGCCAGCAGCCAAGATCCCGCGGGAAGGACCTACGAGCAGTACTTC. The encoded protein is CASSQDPAGRTYEQYF.

The J gene is TRBJ1-2, the V gene TRBV29-1; 7 bases are a match to TRBD1. Trimming cost V 7 bases and J 2 bases; bases outside gene matches: 7. Germline CDR1 reads SQVTM; CDR2 reads ANQGSEA. This CDR3 is 13 amino acids long. The CDR3 DNA sequence: TGCAGCGGGGGGGACAGTATCAACTATGGCTACACCTTC. Translated: CSGGDSINYGYTF.

The V and J genes are TRBV4-1 and TRBJ1-2; TRBD1 agrees at 10 bases. The V and J ends lost 1 base and 8 bases, in that order; junction bases with no gene match: 4. Germline V gene sequence: CDR1 MGHRA, CDR2 YSYEKL. The CDR3 consists of 14 residues. The chain's CDR3 is CASSQVGQGGGYTF. CDR3 DNA sequence: TGCGCCAGCAGCCAAGTTGGACAGGGGGGAGGCTACACCTTC.

This clone was counted only a few times. The chain recombines TRBV9 with TRBJ2-7; 10 bases map to TRBD2. Germline CDR1 and CDR2: SGDLS and YYNGEE. This CDR3 spans 15 amino acids. Losses at the gene ends were 3 bases for V and 4 bases for J; bases not matched to a gene: 7. CDR3 in DNA: TGTGCCAGCAGCGAAACCGGGACTAGCGCTTACGAGCAGTACTTC. The encoded protein is CASSETGTSAYEQYF.

The genes are TRBV27 and TRBJ2-7; 8 bases map to TRBD2. The CDR3 loop spans 15 amino acids. Germline V gene sequence: CDR1 MNHEY, CDR2 SMNVEV (reference sequence). V shed 6 bases, J shed 0 bases, and the junction held 7 bases outside the gene matches. The CDR3 DNA reads TGTGCCAGCAGGAGAGCGGGAGTGATCTCCTACGAGCAGTACTTC. The encoded protein is CASRRAGVISYEQYF.

The chain joins TRBV7-3 to TRBJ2-5, with 10 bases lining up with TRBD2. The CDR3 spans 17 residues. V gave up 1 base and J gave up 4 bases; unmatched junction bases: 9. The germline gives CDR1 SGHTA, CDR2 FQGTGA. In DNA form, the CDR3 reads TGTGCCAGCAGCTTAAGGGGTCTAGCGGGAGTGCGAGAGACCCAGTACTTC. This encodes CASSLRGLAGVRETQYF.

This clone was counted only a few times. The chain carries TRBV6-1 and TRBJ1-5; possible D gene TRBD1, 5 bases. CDR1 is MNHNS, CDR2 SASEGT, per germline. V was cut by 6 bases and J by 4 bases, with 10 bases left in between. The CDR3 extends over 13 amino acids. The DNA for the CDR3 is TGTGCCAGCAGCCTTGACAGAAATCAGCCCCAGCATTTT. Its protein product is CASSLDRNQPQHF.

The V call is TRBV6-5, the J call TRBJ1-6; weak D call: TRBD1 (6 bases). Trimming stripped 6 bases from V and 7 bases from J, with 16 bases between. The germline CDR1 and CDR2 sequences are MNHEY and SVGAGI. The CDR3 length is 15 residues. CDR3 nucleotides: TGTGCCAGCAGACCCGCCCTGCAGGGGAATTCACCCCTCCACTTT. It is translated as CASRPALQGNSPLHF.

The J gene is TRBJ2-1, the V gene TRBV13; D may be TRBD2 (6 bases). The germline CDR1 and CDR2 sequences are PRHDT and FYEKMQ (reference sequence). The CDR3 has 16 amino acids. V shed 5 bases and J shed 1 base, with 15 bases lying between them. This CDR3 reads CASSHVGRLSYNEQFF. The CDR3 bases are TGTGCCAGCAGCCACGTTGGGAGGTTATCCTACAATGAGCAGTTCTTC.

This clone was detected once. The chain uses TRBV7-2 and TRBJ2-5; D is unresolved. Between the trimmed V and J ends, which lost 3 bases and 1 base, there was a span of 3 bases. The germline gives CDR1 SGHTA, CDR2 FQGNSA. This CDR3 contains 12 residues. Here the CDR3 DNA reads TGTGCCAGCAGCTTCCCCCAAGAGACCCAGTACTTC. Translated, it gives CASSFPQETQYF. Looking up the rest from reference TRBV7-2 and TRBJ2-5 gives the full variable domain: GAGVSQSPSNKVTEKGKDVELRCDPISGHTALYWYRQSLGQGLEFLIYFQGNSAPDKSGLPSDRFSAERTGGSVSTLTIQRTQQEDSAVYLCASSFPQETQYFGPGTRLLVL.

Remarks on this clone: Other DNA sequences of this sample code for an identical CDR3. The J gene is TRBJ2-3, the V gene TRBV29-1; possibly TRBD2 for D (5 bases). The CDR3 contains 12 residues. Germline values: CDR1 SQVTM, CDR2 ANQGSEA. Trimming took 3 bases from V and 1 from J, leaving 5 bases between them. For the CDR3, the DNA is TGCAGCGTTGAGAGGGGCACAGATACGCAGTATTTT. Its translation is CSVERGTDTQYF.

The rearrangement joins TRBV2 to TRBJ2-5; a weak D match, TRBD2 (7 bases). Germline V gene lookup returns CDR1 SNHLY and CDR2 FYNNEI. Trimming took 8 bases from V and 0 from J, leaving 13 bases between them. CDR3 length equals 14 residues. CDR3 in DNA: TGTGCCAGCGAGCGGGACAAATACCAAGAGACCCAGTACTTC. This translates into CASERDKYQETQYF.

The chain employs TRBV9 and TRBJ1-3; 7 positions match TRBD1. The ends lost 4 bases at V and 2 bases at J; junction bases unmatched: 12. From germline, CDR1 is SGDLS and CDR2 YYNGEE. There are 17 residues in the CDR3. For the CDR3, the DNA is TGTGCCAGCAGCTTGCCCCGATCCGGGACAGCTGGAAACACCATATATTTT. Protein product: CASSLPRSGTAGNTIYF.

The chain uses TRBV5-1 and TRBJ2-1, with a tentative D call TRBD2 (6 bases). The CDR3 loop spans 13 amino acids. V lost 3 bases to trimming and J lost 9 bases, with 13 bases between them. Germline loops: CDR1 SGHRS, CDR2 YFSETQ. The CDR3: CASSSPGSGEQFF. CDR3 bases: TGCGCCAGCAGCTCCCCCGGGAGCGGTGAGCAGTTCTTC.

The chain links TRBV5-1 to TRBJ1-4; D remains unclear. CDR3 length: 15 residues. In germline, CDR1 is SGHRS, CDR2 YFSETQ. V dropped 2 bases and J dropped 4 bases, with 12 bases sitting between them. CDR3 in DNA: TGCGCCAGCAGCTTCTTAGGCGGATATAATGAAAAACTGTTTTTT. This sequence encodes CASSFLGGYNEKLFF. Full variable domain (missing parts from reference TRBV5-1 and TRBJ1-4): KAGVTQTPRYLIKTRGQQVTLSCSPISGHRSVSWYQQTPGQGLQFLFEYFSETQRNKGNFPGRFSGRQFSNSRSEMNVSTLELGDSALYLCASSFLGGYNEKLFFGSGTQLSVL.

The chain employs TRBV19 and TRBJ2-1; 10 bases are shared with TRBD2. V dropped 3 bases and J dropped 5; count of bases not matched to a gene: 13. This CDR3 has 18 amino acids. Germline V gives CDR1 LNHDA, CDR2 SQIVND (reference sequence). For the CDR3, the DNA is TGTGCCAGTAGTATGGAGTCGTCCACTAGCGGGGTAAACAATGAGCAGTTCTTC. Encoded protein: CASSMESSTSGVNNEQFF.

The J gene is TRBJ2-5, the V gene TRBV6-5; possibly TRBD2 for D (6 bases). This CDR3 has 13 residues. Germline assignment: CDR1 MNHEY and CDR2 SVGAGI. V dropped 6 bases and J dropped 11 bases, with 19 bases sitting between them. The CDR3, as DNA: TGTGCCAGCAGCCCCGGGAGCACCATTGATCAGTACTTC. This translates into CASSPGSTIDQYF.

This chain connects TRBV27 to TRBJ2-5, with TRBD2 as a possible D gene (6 bases). Per the germline V gene, CDR1 is MNHEY and CDR2 is SMNVEV (reference sequence). CDR3 size: 15 residues. Trimming stripped 8 bases from V and 5 bases from J, with 21 bases between. CDR3 in DNA: TGTGCCAGCGGCGAAACCAGGATTCGGGGGGAGACCCAGTACTTC. Translated, it gives CASGETRIRGETQYF.

This chain links TRBV28 with TRBJ2-7; 8 nucleotides align to TRBD1. Per germline, CDR1 MDHEN and CDR2 SYDVKM. The CDR3 has 15 amino acids. Unmatched junction bases numbered 5, after V lost 3 bases and J lost 1 base. CDR3 protein: CASSLRWTGSYEQYF. CDR3 in DNA: TGTGCCAGCAGTTTGAGGTGGACAGGGTCCTACGAGCAGTACTTC.

This chain links TRBV25-1 with TRBJ1-4; tentative D call: TRBD1 (6 bases). The CDR3 has 15 amino acids. V was trimmed by 3 bases and J by 7 bases, leaving 15 bases between them. Per the germline V gene, CDR1 is MGHDK and CDR2 is SYGVNS. The CDR3 coding sequence is TGTGCCAGCAGTGATATCTACAGGGATGGTGAAAAACTGTTTTTT. Amino acid sequence: CASSDIYRDGEKLFF. The full variable domain, with the rest looked up from reference TRBV25-1 and TRBJ1-4, is EADIYQTPRYLVIGTGKKITLECSQTMGHDKMYWYQQDPGMELHLIHYSYGVNSTEKGDLSSESTVSRIRTEHFPLTLESARPSHTSQYLCASSDIYRDGEKLFFGSGTQLSVL.

The chain has TRBV30 and TRBJ1-1; D unclear. Trimming took off 4 bases at V and 2 bases at J, with 11 bases between the two ends. CDR3 length: 13 amino acids. The germline CDR1 and CDR2 sequences are GTSNPN and SVGIG (reference sequence). The CDR3 is CAWMRRINTEAFF. CDR3 sequence (DNA): TGTGCCTGGATGCGGCGGATAAACACTGAAGCTTTCTTT.

V gene TRBV4-3 combines with J gene TRBJ2-3; 7 bases map to TRBD1. Looked up from germline, CDR1 is LGHNA and CDR2 is YSLEER. The CDR3 runs to 16 residues. Trimming at V came to 3 bases and at J to 4 bases, leaving 10 bases not matched to a gene. In nucleotides, the CDR3 is TGCGCCAGCAGCCAGGCACCGGGACAGAGTTCAGATACGCAGTATTTT. The encoded protein is CASSQAPGQSSDTQYF.

Concerning this clone: Other DNA sequences within the sample encode an identical CDR3. This chain's CDR3 is CASSPPGTLYEQYF. The CDR3 region has the DNA TGTGCCAGCAGCCCCCCGGGGACTCTTTACGAGCAGTACTTC. This rearrangement joins TRBV28 to TRBJ2-7, with a tentative D call TRBD2 (6 bases). CDR3 length: 14 amino acids. CDR1 is MDHEN, CDR2 SYDVKM, per germline. The V gene lost 6 bases and the J gene lost 4 bases, with 16 bases spanning the gap.

The chain uses TRBV6-5 and TRBJ2-5; D not resolved. CDR1 and CDR2 (germline): MNHEY, SVGAGI. V dropped 2 bases and J dropped 2 bases, with 6 bases sitting between them. The CDR3 totals 13 residues. The chain's CDR3 is CASSYGQQETQYF. The CDR3 DNA follows: TGTGCCAGCAGTTACGGCCAGCAAGAGACCCAGTACTTC.

This clone was recorded only once. This chain uses TRBV5-4 with TRBJ1-3, with TRBD1 as a possible D gene (5 bases). V was shortened by 4 bases and J by 4 bases, with 24 bases between the two germline ends. CDR3 length: 18 residues. Looked up from germline, CDR1 is SGHNT and CDR2 is YYREEE (reference sequence). CDR3 sequence (DNA): TGTGCCAGCAGCACCGCTACAGTCGGGACGGGATACGGAAACACCATATATTTT. Translation gives CASSTATVGTGYGNTIYF.

A word on this clone: This sample includes further DNA sequences coding for the same CDR3. V and J are TRBV27 and TRBJ1-2; D perhaps matches TRBD1 (6 bases). The CDR3 length is 12 residues. Germline CDR1 reads MNHEY; CDR2 reads SMNVEV (reference sequence). With 6 bases removed from V and 2 bases from J, the gap between germline ends came to 7 bases. CDR3 in amino acids: CASRDRNYGYTF. The CDR3 coding sequence is TGTGCCAGCAGGGACAGAAACTATGGCTACACCTTC.

The chain links TRBV28 to TRBJ2-3; D is undetermined. V lost 4 bases, J lost 5 bases, and 7 bases lay in between. CDR1 and CDR2 from the germline V gene are MDHEN and SYDVKM. The CDR3 runs to 12 residues. CDR3 DNA: TGTGCCAGCAGTTATGTACGAGATACGCAGTATTTT. As protein: CASSYVRDTQYF.

The V and J genes are TRBV4-1 and TRBJ1-1; TRBD1 is a possible D gene (5 bases). V lost 4 bases and J 0 bases, leaving 6 bases between the germline ends. The CDR3 is 13 residues long. CDR1 MGHRA and CDR2 YSYEKL come from the germline V gene. The CDR3 sequence is CASSLQVNTEAFF. The CDR3 DNA reads as TGCGCCAGCAGCCTACAGGTGAACACTGAAGCTTTCTTT.